These T cell receptor beta chains were read from a single sample in a study of CD8+CD57+ T cells in acquired aplastic anemia. TCRdb reprocessed the reads with MiXCR, giving one entry per CDR3 protein. This table holds hundreds of thousands of distinct CDR3 sequences, about two thirds found once. The sequenced material came from sorted CD4+, CD8+, or CD8+CD57+ T cells (not recorded which) from PBMCs. These TCRs come from a human donor in good health, serving as a control. CDR3s include the opening cysteine and the closing phenylalanine or tryptophan. D genes are given only for firm matches. The size entry is marked missing in some rows and otherwise reads once, few, many or a size class.

abundance | d_gene | j_gene | v_gene | CDR3nt | CDR3aa
many | . | TRBJ2-3 | TRBV12-3/TRBV12-4 | TGTGCCAGCAGTGGGGCGGACCACCGTTCATTACAGTATTTT | CASSGADHRSLQYF
. | TRBD2 | TRBJ2-7 | TRBV10-3 | TGTGCCAGCAGTTTGGGCGGGGGGGGCTCGGGGGACTACGAGCAGTACTTC | CASSLGGGGSGDYEQYF
. | . | TRBJ2-7 | TRBV20-1 | TGCAGCGTTGGACGGGACGCCTCCGCGGACGAGCAGTACTTC | CSVGRDASADEQYF
many | . | TRBJ1-3 | TRBV20-1 | TGCAGTGCTAGAGTCGGAATTCAAGGCACCATATATTTT | CSARVGIQGTIYF
few | TRBD1 | TRBJ1-2 | TRBV2 | TGTGCCAGCAGGTCAGACAGGGGGGGGTATGGCTACACCTTC | CASRSDRGGYGYTF
. | . | TRBJ1-1 | TRBV11-3 | TGTGCCAGCAGCCATCGACCGGAGACCCAGTACTTCTTCTTT | CASSHRPETQYFFF
. | . | TRBJ2-3 | TRBV12-3/TRBV12-4 | TGTGCCAGCAGTGTGCTGTACAGGCAGTATTTT | CASSVLYRQYF
. | . | TRBJ2-2 | TRBV6-4 | TGTGCCAGCGACTTAGTGTGGGGGAACACCGGGGAGCTGTTTTTT | CASDLVWGNTGELFF
. | . | TRBJ1-2 | TRBV25-1 | TGTGCCAGCAGTGATCCGAGTCAGGGTCATCGCTTCACCTTC | CASSDPSQGHRFTF
. | . | TRBJ2-3 | TRBV7-2 | TGTGCCAGCAGCTGGAGCGGGGGGACAGGGGATACGCAGTTT | CASSWSGGTGDTQF
once | TRBD1 | TRBJ1-2 | TRBV7-2 | TGTGCCAGCAGCTTACCAGTGACAGGGGAGGAAATCAGTGGCTACACCTTC | CASSLPVTGEEISGYTF
many | TRBD1 | TRBJ1-1 | TRBV7-2 | TGTGCCAGCCTCCCGGGACAGAACATGAACACTGAAGCTTTCTTT | CASLPGQNMNTEAFF
many | . | TRBJ1-1 | TRBV20-1 | TGCAGTGCTAGAGATCACGGGGGTCTTATGAACACTGAAGCTTTCTTT | CSARDHGGLMNTEAFF
. | . | TRBJ2-6 | TRBV12-3/TRBV12-4 | TGTGCCAGCACCCCTCCCAGACGGAACTCTGGGGCCAACGTCCTGACTTTC | CASTPPRRNSGANVLTF
once | TRBD1 | TRBJ1-4 | TRBV20-1 | TGCAGTGCTAGGGGTCTGGGACAGAATGAAAAACTGTTTTTT | CSARGLGQNEKLFF
. | . | TRBJ2-3 | TRBV9 | TGTGCCAGCAGCGAAACAGGGACGCAGTATTTT | CASSETGTQYF
. | . | TRBJ2-1 | TRBV19 | TGTGCCAGTAGCATTGAAGACAATGAGCAGTTCTTC | CASSIEDNEQFF
. | . | TRBJ1-4 | TRBV7-2 | TGTGCCAGCAGCTTAGTGGTAGGGACTGAGCAGTTCTTCTTT | CASSLVVGTEQFFF
. | . | TRBJ1-3 | TRBV18 | TGTGCCAGCTCCCGAGCCCCGACAGGCTCCTCTGGAAGCACCATATATTTT | CASSRAPTGSSGSTIYF
many | . | TRBJ1-4 | TRBV29-1 | TGCAGCGTAGGGGGGAACGGTGAAAAACTGTTTTTT | CSVGGNGEKLFF
many | . | TRBJ2-1 | TRBV27 | TGTGCCAGCACGACCGGACAGCACCCCTACAATGAGCAGTTCTTC | CASTTGQHPYNEQFF
. | . | TRBJ1-2 | TRBV5-1 | TGCGCCAGCAGCTTTGGCGGGGGCTCAGACTACACCTTC | CASSFGGGSDYTF
. | . | TRBJ2-7 | TRBV2 | TGTGCCACCAGTAGAGAAGTAGTGGGTTCGTTGGACACGCAGTACTTC | CATSREVVGSLDTQYF
many | . | TRBJ2-5 | TRBV2 | TGTGCCAGCAGGGTTGGACGGTTTTCCATCGGGAGAGAGACCCAGTACTTC | CASRVGRFSIGRETQYF
many | . | TRBJ1-3 | TRBV2 | TGTGCCAGCAGAACGGGCTCTGGAAACACCATATATTTT | CASRTGSGNTIYF
. | . | TRBJ2-7 | TRBV5-4 | TGTGCCAGCAGTATGTCGAACATAGTCTACGAGCAGTACTTC | CASSMSNIVYEQYF
. | TRBD1 | TRBJ1-6 | TRBV20-1 | TGCAGTGCTAGCGCAGGGGGCGCGTATAATTCACCCCTCCACTTT | CSASAGGAYNSPLHF
. | . | TRBJ1-3 | TRBV7-2 | TGTGCCAGCAGCCACGGGGGTAGCGGGGCTAGATACGCAATATATTTT | CASSHGGSGARYAIYF
many | . | TRBJ1-1 | TRBV9 | TGTGCCAGCAGCCCGGCGGGGGGGGCTCGTGAAGCTTTCTTT | CASSPAGGAREAFF
many | . | TRBJ2-7 | TRBV11-2 | TGTGCCAGCACCGAGACAGGCTGCTACGAGCAGTACTTC | CASTETGCYEQYF
. | . | TRBJ1-6 | TRBV7-6 | TGTGCCAGCAGCGAGCCTGCAGGGATGGAGCAGTACTTCTTT | CASSEPAGMEQYFF
. | TRBD1 | TRBJ1-2 | TRBV20-1 | TGCAGTGCTAGAGGAACAGGGGGCGCTTACTATGGCTACACCTTC | CSARGTGGAYYGYTF
few | . | TRBJ1-1 | TRBV29-1 | TGCAGCGTTGGGACGGGGGACACTGAAGCTTTCTTT | CSVGTGDTEAFF
. | . | TRBJ1-5 | TRBV5-1 | TGCGCCAGCAGCTTGTCCAGCAACGCAGACCAGCATTTT | CASSLSSNADQHF
many | . | TRBJ2-3 | TRBV7-2 | TGTGCCAGCAGCCCCAGGGGGGGGGCCACAGATACGCAGTATTTT | CASSPRGGATDTQYF
. | . | TRBJ1-6 | TRBV12-3/TRBV12-4 | . | CASSFYICSANEDRVVNNSPLHF
. | . | TRBJ2-7 | TRBV19 | TGTGCCAGTAGTATGAGGCAACTGACCTACGAGCAGTACTTC | CASSMRQLTYEQYF
. | . | TRBJ2-1 | TRBV24-1 | TGTGCCGCCAGTGATGGTCTAGGCGTCGACAATGCGCAGTTCTTC | CAASDGLGVDNAQFF
. | TRBD1 | TRBJ1-1 | TRBV12-3/TRBV12-4 | TGTGCCAGCAGCCAAAGGACAGGACGAACACTGAAGGCTTTCTTT | CASSQRTGRTLKAFF
many | . | TRBJ1-6 | TRBV19 | TGTGCCAGTAGCGCAGCAGGGACTTCACCCCTCCACTTT | CASSAAGTSPLHF
. | . | TRBJ2-7 | TRBV20-1 | TGCAGTGCTAGAGACCCGCAGGGCGGCAAGCAGTACTTC | CSARDPQGGKQYF
few | . | TRBJ1-2 | TRBV19 | TGTGCCAGTAGCCCACGCGGCCTGGGAGGCTACACCTTC | CASSPRGLGGYTF
. | . | TRBJ2-7 | TRBV5-1 | TGCGCCAGCAGCTTGGACGGTCGAGGGGAGCAGTACTTC | CASSLDGRGEQYF
. | TRBD1 | TRBJ1-1 | TRBV7-4 | TGTGCCAGCAGCGGGGATAAGGGGGCGCGCTATGAAGCTTTCTTT | CASSGDKGARYEAFF
. | . | TRBJ1-3 | TRBV5-6 | TGTGCCAGCAGCTTGAATGCAAGTAACTCTGGAAACACCATATATTTT | CASSLNASNSGNTIYF
. | TRBD1 | TRBJ1-1 | TRBV12-3/TRBV12-4 | TGTGCCAGCAGCGTCACGGACAGGGGGGACATAATGAACACTGAAGCTTTCTTT | CASSVTDRGDIMNTEAFF
. | . | TRBJ1-1 | TRBV7-2 | TGCGCCAGCAGCCAAGTCGTAGGCACAGGGATCATGAACACTGAAGCTTTCTTT | CASSQVVGTGIMNTEAFF
. | . | TRBJ2-7 | TRBV7-2 | TGTGCCAGCAGCTTAGCGGGAAGGGTAGCAGGTACGCAGGAGCAGTACTTC | CASSLAGRVAGTQEQYF
many | . | TRBJ1-2 | TRBV12-3/TRBV12-4 | TGTGCCAGCAGTACGACTGTCAACTATGGCTACACCTTC | CASSTTVNYGYTF
many | . | TRBJ1-3 | TRBV5-8 | TGTGCCAGCAGCGATAGGGGGTACCCTGGAAACACCATATATTTT | CASSDRGYPGNTIYF
. | . | TRBJ2-3 | TRBV15 | TGTGCCAGCAGCGGAGATCTCGCAACCGGGGGTACGCAGTATTTT | CASSGDLATGGTQYF
. | . | TRBJ1-6 | TRBV6-6 | TGTGCCAGCACCTTGGACATCGGGCGAAGAAATTCACCCCTCCACTTT | CASTLDIGRRNSPLHF
many | . | TRBJ2-2 | TRBV6-6 | TGTGCCAGCAGTCTAAACACCGGGGAGCTGTTTTTT | CASSLNTGELFF
. | . | TRBJ1-1 | TRBV7-2 | TGTGCCAGCAGGGAGCGTGGTCCCAATGAGCTGTTT | CASRERGPNELF
. | . | TRBJ2-5 | TRBV12-3/TRBV12-4 | TGTGCCAGCAGTCCCGGGACCCTCAAAGAGACCCAGTACTTC | CASSPGTLKETQYF
. | . | TRBJ1-5 | TRBV25-1 | TGTGCCAGCTCAAAAACAGGATTCAATCAGCCCCAGCATTTT | CASSKTGFNQPQHF
many | . | TRBJ2-3 | TRBV5-4 | TGTGCCAGCAGCTTGAGGCGGGGCCATAGCACAGATACGCAGTATTTT | CASSLRRGHSTDTQYF
. | . | TRBJ1-2 | TRBV7-3 | TGTGCCAGCAGTCTCGGGGGGGGCTATGGCGACACCTTC | CASSLGGGYGDTF
. | . | TRBJ2-7 | TRBV5-1 | TGTGCCAGCAGCTTCAATCCCGATCGGCCGTACTTC | CASSFNPDRPYF
. | . | TRBJ1-1 | TRBV15 | TGTGCCAGCAGCCTCAGGGAGTTGAACACTGGCGCTTTCTTT | CASSLRELNTGAFF